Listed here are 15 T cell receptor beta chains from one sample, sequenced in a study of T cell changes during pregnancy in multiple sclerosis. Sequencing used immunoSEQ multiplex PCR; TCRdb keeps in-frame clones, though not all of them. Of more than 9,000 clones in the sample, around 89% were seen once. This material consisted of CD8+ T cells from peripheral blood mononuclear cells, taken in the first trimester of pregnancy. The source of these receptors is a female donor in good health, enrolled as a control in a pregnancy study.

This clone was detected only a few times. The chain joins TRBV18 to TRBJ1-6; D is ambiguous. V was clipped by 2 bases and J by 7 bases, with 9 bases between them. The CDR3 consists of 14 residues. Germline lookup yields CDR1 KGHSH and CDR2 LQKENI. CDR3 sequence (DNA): TGTGCCAGCTCACCAGAGGGTGGGAATTCACCCCTCCACTTT. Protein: CASSPEGGNSPLHF.

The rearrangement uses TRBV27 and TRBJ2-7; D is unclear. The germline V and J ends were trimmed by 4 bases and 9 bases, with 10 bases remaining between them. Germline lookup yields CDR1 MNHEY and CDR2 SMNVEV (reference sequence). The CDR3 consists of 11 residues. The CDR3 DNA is TGTGCCAGCAGTTATCAGCGAGTGCAGTACTTC. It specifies CASSYQRVQYF.

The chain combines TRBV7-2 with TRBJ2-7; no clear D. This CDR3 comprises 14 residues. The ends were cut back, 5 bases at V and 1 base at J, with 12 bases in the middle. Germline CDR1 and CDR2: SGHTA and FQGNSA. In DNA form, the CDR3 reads TGTGCCAGCAGCCCACTGGAGAGGTCCTACGAGCAGTACTTC. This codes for CASSPLERSYEQYF.

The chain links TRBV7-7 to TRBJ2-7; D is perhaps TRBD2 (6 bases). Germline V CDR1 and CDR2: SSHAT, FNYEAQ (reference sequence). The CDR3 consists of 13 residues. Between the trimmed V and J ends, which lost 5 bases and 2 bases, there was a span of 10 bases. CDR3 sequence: CASSPRGTYEQYF. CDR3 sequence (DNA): TGTGCCAGCAGCCCCCGGGGGACCTACGAGCAGTACTTC.

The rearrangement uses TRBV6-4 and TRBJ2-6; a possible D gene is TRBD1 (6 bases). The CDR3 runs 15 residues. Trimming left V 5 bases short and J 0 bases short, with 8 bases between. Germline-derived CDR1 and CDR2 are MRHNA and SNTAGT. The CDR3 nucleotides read TGTGCCAGCAGTACGGACAGCTCTGGGGCCAACGTCCTGACTTTC. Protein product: CASSTDSSGANVLTF.

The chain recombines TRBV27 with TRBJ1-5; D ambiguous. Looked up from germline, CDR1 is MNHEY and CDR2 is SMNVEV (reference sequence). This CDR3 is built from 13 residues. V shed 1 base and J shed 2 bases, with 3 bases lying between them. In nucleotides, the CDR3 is TGTGCCAGCAGTTTATTAGGCAATCAGCCCCAGCATTTT. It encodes CASSLLGNQPQHF.

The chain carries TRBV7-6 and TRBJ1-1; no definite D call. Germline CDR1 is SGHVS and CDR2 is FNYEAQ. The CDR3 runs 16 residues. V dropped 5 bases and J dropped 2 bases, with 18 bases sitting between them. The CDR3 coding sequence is TGTGCCAGCAGCCCTTCGTTCGGCGGGCTCAACACTGAAGCTTTCTTT. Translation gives CASSPSFGGLNTEAFF.

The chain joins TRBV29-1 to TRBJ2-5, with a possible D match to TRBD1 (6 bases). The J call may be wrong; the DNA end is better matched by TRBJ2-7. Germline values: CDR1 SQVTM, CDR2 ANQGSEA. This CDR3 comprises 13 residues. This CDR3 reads CSIRGTETYEQYF. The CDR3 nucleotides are TGCAGCATCAGGGGCACAGAAACCTACGAGCAGTACTTC.

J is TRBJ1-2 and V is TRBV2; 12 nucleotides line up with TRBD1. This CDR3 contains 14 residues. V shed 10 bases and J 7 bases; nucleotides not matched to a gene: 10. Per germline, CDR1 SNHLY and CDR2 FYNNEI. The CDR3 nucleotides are TGTGCCAAGGGACAGGGGGCGAATCGTCTTGGCTACACCTTC. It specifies CAKGQGANRLGYTF.

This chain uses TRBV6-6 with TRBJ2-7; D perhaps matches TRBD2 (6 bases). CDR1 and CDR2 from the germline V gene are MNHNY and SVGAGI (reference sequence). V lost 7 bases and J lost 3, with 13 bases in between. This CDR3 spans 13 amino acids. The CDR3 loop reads CASNGGSLYEQYF. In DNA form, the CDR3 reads TGTGCCAGCAATGGGGGGAGCCTCTACGAGCAGTACTTC.

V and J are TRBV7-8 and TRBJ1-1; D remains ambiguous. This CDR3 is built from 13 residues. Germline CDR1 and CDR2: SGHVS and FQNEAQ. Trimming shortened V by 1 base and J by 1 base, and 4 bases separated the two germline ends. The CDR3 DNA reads TGTGCCAGCAGCTTAGGGGCGAACACTGAAGCTTTCTTT. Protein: CASSLGANTEAFF.

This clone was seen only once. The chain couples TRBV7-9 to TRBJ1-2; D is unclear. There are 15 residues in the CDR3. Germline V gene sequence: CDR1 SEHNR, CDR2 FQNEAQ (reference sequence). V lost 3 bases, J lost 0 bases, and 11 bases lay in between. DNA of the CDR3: TGTGCCAGCAGCTTTGTCGAGGAGACTAACTATGGCTACACCTTC. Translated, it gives CASSFVEETNYGYTF.

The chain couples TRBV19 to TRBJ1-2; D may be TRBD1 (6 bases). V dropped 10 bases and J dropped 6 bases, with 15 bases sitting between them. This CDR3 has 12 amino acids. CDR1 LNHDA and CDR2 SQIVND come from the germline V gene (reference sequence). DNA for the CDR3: TGTGCCACAGAGACCACAGGGAATGGCTACACCTTC. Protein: CATETTGNGYTF.

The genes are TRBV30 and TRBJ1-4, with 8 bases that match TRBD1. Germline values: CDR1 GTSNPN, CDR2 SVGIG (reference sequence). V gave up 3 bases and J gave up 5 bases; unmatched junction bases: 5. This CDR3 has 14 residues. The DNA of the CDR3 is TGTGCCTGGAGCCCCGGGACAGGAAATGAAAAACTGTTTTTT. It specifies CAWSPGTGNEKLFF.

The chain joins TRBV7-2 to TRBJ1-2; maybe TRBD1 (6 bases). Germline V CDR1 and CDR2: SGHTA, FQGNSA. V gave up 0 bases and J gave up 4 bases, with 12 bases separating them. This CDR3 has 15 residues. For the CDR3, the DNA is TGTGCCAGCAGCTTAGCGCAAGTGACAGGCTATGGCTACACCTTC. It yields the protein CASSLAQVTGYGYTF.